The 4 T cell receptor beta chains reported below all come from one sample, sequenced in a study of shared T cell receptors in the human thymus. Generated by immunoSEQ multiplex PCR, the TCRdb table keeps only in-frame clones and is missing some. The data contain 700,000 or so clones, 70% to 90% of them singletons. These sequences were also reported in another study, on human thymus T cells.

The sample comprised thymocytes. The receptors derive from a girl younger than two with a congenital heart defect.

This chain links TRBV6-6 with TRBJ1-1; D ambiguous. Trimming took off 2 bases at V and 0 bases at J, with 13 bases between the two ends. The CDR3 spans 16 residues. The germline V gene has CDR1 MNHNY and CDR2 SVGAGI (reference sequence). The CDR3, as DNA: TGTGCCAGCAGTTACCCCCGGGGTACTATGAACACTGAAGCTTTCTTT. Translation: CASSYPRGTMNTEAFF.

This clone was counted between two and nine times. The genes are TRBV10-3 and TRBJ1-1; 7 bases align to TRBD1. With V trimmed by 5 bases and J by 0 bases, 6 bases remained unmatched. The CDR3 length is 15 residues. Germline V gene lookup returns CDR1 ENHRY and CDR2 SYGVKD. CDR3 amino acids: CAISSPDRLNTEAFF. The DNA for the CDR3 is TGTGCCATCAGTTCTCCGGACAGGTTGAACACTGAAGCTTTCTTT.

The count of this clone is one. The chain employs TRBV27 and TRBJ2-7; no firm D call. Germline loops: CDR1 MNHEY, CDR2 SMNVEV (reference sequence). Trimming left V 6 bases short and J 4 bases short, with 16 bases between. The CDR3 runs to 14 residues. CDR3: CASSLRSVLYEQYF. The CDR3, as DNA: TGTGCCAGCAGCTTACGCTCAGTGCTTTACGAGCAGTACTTC.

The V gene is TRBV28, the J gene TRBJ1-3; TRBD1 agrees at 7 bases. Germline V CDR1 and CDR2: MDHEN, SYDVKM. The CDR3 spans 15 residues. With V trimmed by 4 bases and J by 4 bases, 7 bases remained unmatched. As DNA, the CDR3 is TGTGCCAGCAGTTCCCGACAGGGCACAGGAAACACCATATATTTT. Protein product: CASSSRQGTGNTIYF. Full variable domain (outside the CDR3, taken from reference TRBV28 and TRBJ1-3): DVKVTQSSRYLVKRTGEKVFLECVQDMDHENMFWYRQDPGLGLRLIYFSYDVKMKEKGDIPEGYSVSREKKERFSLILESASTNQTSMYLCASSSRQGTGNTIYFGEGSWLTVV.